The sequence of this TCR beta chain was determined in a study of T-cell reconstitution after alpha-beta-depleted transplantation in children (dated by TCRdb to 2016 to 2018). Some background on the complete study: Using TCR repertoire profiling, the study followed T-cell immune reconstitution in a quantitative way in children after TCRalphabeta/CD19-depleted allogeneic hematopoietic cell transplantation. The paper's findings and limits, for the study overall: Apparently early alphabetaT-cell count recovery about two months after transplant reportedly relied on only several hundred rapidly expanded clones derived from non-depleted graft cells. Over subsequent months, a decline in hyperexpanded clone frequencies was noted, and after one year, T-cell counts and TCRbeta diversity were mostly ascribed to newly produced T cells. The high TCRbeta diversity at day 60 in some patients was ascribed to recipient T cells and intrathymic progenitors that had survived conditioning.

The library was obtained by PCR. The sample was run on an Illumina HiSeq 2500. Molecular barcoding was employed in the preparation of TCR libraries, with unique molecular identifiers being used to normalize TCRbeta repertoire quantification. The raw public reads went through TCRdb reprocessing: fastp at Q25, MiXCR clone calling, in-frame beta chains kept. Every distinct CDR3 protein forms one entry, paired with its most common genes and DNA. For this sample the table gives a few hundred thousand distinct CDR3 sequences, of which roughly 7.8% were detected only once. The ten top clones hold about 9.1% of the sample. The treatment or condition label of this sample denotes: allogeneic hematopoietic cell transplantation with graft depleted of TCRalphabeta T cells and CD19 B cells. Transplant recipients were children who received TCRalphabeta/CD19-depleted allogeneic hematopoietic cell grafts. Cut back by 8 bases and 4 bases, the V and J ends lie 14 bases apart. The CDR3 goes from the cysteine to the phenylalanine over 13 residues. The only DNA kept is the CDR3, 39 bases in frame from the first base. From the germline V gene, CDR1 is SGHVS and CDR2 is FNYEAQ.

Concerning this clonotype: Its recognized antigen is unknown. No base quality values were provided; no much bigger clone lies one nucleotide off.

The sequences come from peripheral blood, collected 360 days after TCRalphabeta/CD19-depleted stem cell transplant. This clonotype was sampled from a female patient under 10 years old who had a stem cell transplant for Fanconi anemia, so the T cells may come from the graft donor. In this chain, TRBV7-6 is recombined with TRBJ1-2, and perhaps TRBD1 as D gene, on 5 matching bases. For the CDR3, the sequence is CASVGGDGYGYTF. The bases are TGTGCCAGCGTGGGGGGGGACGGCTATGGCTACACCTTC.